At least ten counts were recorded for the clone carrying this T cell receptor (beta chain). Its target is unknown. Trimming removed 6 bases from V and 7 bases from J; junction bases left unmatched: 8. The CDR3 consists of 13 residues. CDR1 and CDR2 (germline): MNHEY, SMNVEV (reference sequence). TCRdb recomputed calls from the RT-PCR reads with MiXCR, one row per CDR3 protein. Here the sample spans a few hundred thousand distinct CDR3 sequences, around 7.7% being singletons. The data stem from a study of response to subunit inactivated influenza vaccine. Whole-study findings and limits: There was a suggestion from the authors that each seasonal influenza vaccination recruits few new T cells.

The V gene is TRBV27, the J gene TRBJ1-2; 7 nucleotides match TRBD1. This clonotype originated in a man between 50 and 75 years old who received an inactivated influenza vaccine. Here the sequenced sample was PBMCs from blood, taken roughly 24 months after vaccination. The CDR3, as DNA: TGTGCCAGCAGCATGACAGGGTGGGGTGGCTACACCTTC. As protein: CASSMTGWGGYTF.